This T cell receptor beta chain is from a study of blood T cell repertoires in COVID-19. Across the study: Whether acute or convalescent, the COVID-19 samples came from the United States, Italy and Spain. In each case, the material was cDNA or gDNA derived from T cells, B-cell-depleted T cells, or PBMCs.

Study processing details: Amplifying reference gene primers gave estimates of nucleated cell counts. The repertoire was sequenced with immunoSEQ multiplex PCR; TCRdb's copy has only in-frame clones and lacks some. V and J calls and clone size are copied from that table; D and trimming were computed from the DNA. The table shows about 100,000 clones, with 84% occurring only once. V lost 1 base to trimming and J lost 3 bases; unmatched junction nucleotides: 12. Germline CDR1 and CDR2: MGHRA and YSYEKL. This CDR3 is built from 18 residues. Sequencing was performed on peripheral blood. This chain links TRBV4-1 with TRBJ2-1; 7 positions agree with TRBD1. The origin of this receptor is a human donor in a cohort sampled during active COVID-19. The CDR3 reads CASSQGERTGTHYNEQFF. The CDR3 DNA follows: TGCGCCAGCAGCCAAGGTGAGAGGACAGGAACTCACTACAATGAGCAGTTCTTC.